The clone carrying this T cell receptor (beta chain) has a single count. These data belong to a study of cytomegalovirus exposure and HLA in healthy donors. The trim removed 0 bases at V and 2 bases at J, leaving 9 bases unmatched. CDR3 size: 19 residues. Per the germline V gene, CDR1 is SGHDT and CDR2 is YYEEEE. PCR amplification relied on 60 Vbeta primers (plus 13 Jbeta primers). Only in-frame clones appear in the TCRdb table, and some are missing; sequencing was by immunoSEQ multiplex PCR. The sample consists of some 94,000 clones, over 75% of them appearing once. The gene calls are TRBV5-6 and TRBJ1-5; 12 nucleotides align to TRBD1. This clonotype was sampled from a man between 40 and 49 years old in good health and CMV-seronegative. The sample was PBMCs. The CDR3: CASSLGTGTGGAGNQPQHF. CDR3 nucleotide sequence: TGTGCCAGCAGCTTGGGAACCGGGACAGGGGGCGCGGGCAATCAGCCCCAGCATTTT.